The 26 T cell receptor beta chains given below trace back to one sample, sequenced in a study of Ad26.COV2.S vaccination and SARS-CoV-2 variants. TCRdb's table, derived via immunoSEQ multiplex PCR, lists solely in-frame clones and lacks some. The data show fewer than 500,000 clones, 75% to 90% seen once. Treatment of the sample: roughly 18 received Ad26.COV2.S at low or high dose, single or two shots; about 5 received placebo; per-sample allocation not given. Vaccine and placebo recipients were sampled on day 63 after the first injection. This specimen was peripheral blood, taken in a trial of Ad26.COV2.S vaccine versus placebo. These receptors originate from a person between 18 and 65 years old who received the Ad26.COV2.S COVID-19 vaccine or a placebo.

The chain joins TRBV5-4 to TRBJ1-2; D perhaps matches TRBD1 (6 bases). The CDR3 contains 14 residues. Germline CDR1 SGHNT, CDR2 YYREEE (reference sequence). V was trimmed by 2 bases and J by 4 bases, leaving 12 bases between them. This CDR3 reads CASSLEGGGYGYTF. The CDR3 DNA reads as TGTGCCAGCAGCTTAGAGGGAGGGGGCTATGGCTACACCTTC.

V and J are TRBV7-2 and TRBJ2-7, with D tentatively TRBD2 (5 bases). CDR1 is SGHTA and CDR2 is FQGNSA in the germline V gene. This CDR3 is built from 15 residues. V lost 5 bases to trimming and J lost 4 bases, with 18 bases between them. The CDR3 spells CASSQDGVGLYEQYF. Written as DNA, the CDR3 is TGTGCCAGCAGCCAGGACGGGGTAGGTCTGTACGAGCAGTACTTC.

This rearrangement joins TRBV2 to TRBJ2-3, with D uncertain. The CDR3 spans 14 residues. Trimming cost V 5 bases and J 6 bases, with 15 bases left between them. CDR1 and CDR2 from the germline V gene are SNHLY and FYNNEI. Written as DNA, the CDR3 is TGTGCCAGCAGTCGCCTGCGCGTTAGCGATACGCAGTATTTT. Encoded protein: CASSRLRVSDTQYF.

This chain links TRBV6-2 or TRBV6-3 with TRBJ1-6; TRBD1 is a possible D gene (6 bases). Looked up from germline, CDR1 is MNHEY and CDR2 is SVGEGT. This CDR3 region has 18 residues. The V end was cut by 2 bases, the J end by 2 bases, with 16 bases between. The CDR3 sequence: CASSYARTGQAYNSPLHF. CDR3 nucleotide sequence: TGTGCCAGCAGTTACGCGAGGACGGGACAAGCCTATAATTCACCCCTCCACTTT.

V is TRBV5-1 and J is TRBJ2-3; no firm D call. CDR1 SGHRS and CDR2 YFSETQ come from the germline V gene. Trimming took 6 bases from V and 2 from J, leaving 13 bases between them. The CDR3 has 14 amino acids. The chain's CDR3 is CASTFNPATDTQYF. DNA for the CDR3: TGCGCCAGCACCTTCAATCCGGCCACAGATACGCAGTATTTT.

This chain joins TRBV7-8 and TRBJ2-1; D remains ambiguous. V was pared by 5 bases and J by 12 bases, with 23 bases between. Germline V gene data show CDR1 as SGHVS and CDR2 as FQNEAQ. The CDR3 covers 15 residues. CDR3 bases: TGTGCCAGCAGCCCCATACCTTACCCGGCGCCAGGGCAGTTCTTC. This codes for CASSPIPYPAPGQFF. Filled out from reference TRBV7-8 and TRBJ2-1, the complete variable domain reads GAGVSQSPRYKVAKRGQDVALRCDPISGHVSLFWYQQALGQGPEFLTYFQNEAQLDKSGLPSDRFFAERPEGSVSTLKIQRTQQEDSAVYLCASSPIPYPAPGQFFGPGTRLTVL.

This clone was detected only once. V gene TRBV6-5 combines with J gene TRBJ1-1, with D hard to call. Germline lookup yields CDR1 MNHEY and CDR2 SVGAGI. CDR3 length equals 12 residues. Trimming left V 1 base short and J 11 bases short, with 11 bases between. CDR3 region: CASSYYEVGAFF. As DNA, the CDR3 is TGTGCCAGCAGTTACTACGAGGTTGGGGCTTTCTTT.

The V gene is TRBV18, the J gene TRBJ1-2; 8 nucleotides agree with TRBD1. V shed 4 bases, J shed 6 bases, and the junction held 16 bases outside the gene matches. Germline CDR1 KGHSH, CDR2 LQKENI. The CDR3 is 17 amino acids. The CDR3 region is CASSLRQGSPSGDGYTF. The CDR3 DNA sequence: TGTGCCAGCTCACTTCGACAGGGGAGCCCAAGCGGTGATGGCTACACCTTC.

The chain uses TRBV7-3 and TRBJ1-1; weak D call: TRBD1 (5 bases). V lost 5 bases and J lost 0, with 13 bases in between. The CDR3 extends over 15 amino acids. Per the germline V gene, CDR1 is SGHTA and CDR2 is FQGTGA. As DNA, the CDR3 is TGTGCCAGCAGCCCCGCGGGGGGACTGAACACTGAAGCTTTCTTT. Its translation is CASSPAGGLNTEAFF.

The V gene is TRBV7-2, the J gene TRBJ2-1; D unclear. CDR1 is SGHTA, CDR2 FQGNSA, per germline. Trimming stripped 1 base from V and 5 bases from J, with 6 bases between. This CDR3 spans 13 amino acids. CDR3 in amino acids: CASSLESHNEQFF. The CDR3 coding sequence is TGTGCCAGCAGCTTAGAATCCCACAATGAGCAGTTCTTC.

The V gene is TRBV7-2, the J gene TRBJ2-3; tentative D call: TRBD2 (6 bases). Trimming pared 5 bases from V and 3 bases from J, leaving 18 bases between. The CDR3 loop spans 16 amino acids. CDR1 SGHTA and CDR2 FQGNSA come from the germline V gene. The CDR3 DNA reads as TGTGCCAGCAGCCCAGTGGGTAGGGCGGGGACAGATACGCAGTATTTT. It yields the protein CASSPVGRAGTDTQYF.

This chain uses TRBV18 with TRBJ2-7; 8 nucleotides agree with TRBD1. Germline lookup yields CDR1 KGHSH and CDR2 LQKENI. The CDR3 is 14 amino acids. V trimming: 5 bases; J trimming: 2 bases; junction bases outside the gene matches: 5. The CDR3 nucleotides read TGTGCCAGCTCAACCGGGACAGGCGCCTACGAGCAGTACTTC. This sequence encodes CASSTGTGAYEQYF.

The J gene is TRBJ2-3, the V gene TRBV30, with TRBD2 matching over 10 bases. The junction had 7 bases not matched to a gene; V was cut back by 2 bases and J by 5 bases. This CDR3 region has 15 residues. The germline V gene has CDR1 GTSNPN and CDR2 SVGIG (reference sequence). The CDR3 nucleotides read TGTGCCTGGAGTTTGGAGCGGGGGGGTGGAGATACGCAGTATTTT. Protein: CAWSLERGGGDTQYF.

Only a few counts were recorded for this clone. The chain couples TRBV6-1 to TRBJ1-2; D may be TRBD1 (6 bases). CDR1 and CDR2 (germline): MNHNS, SASEGT. The CDR3 extends over 14 amino acids. V gave up 1 base and J gave up 6 bases, with 12 bases separating them. CDR3 in amino acids: CASSEGGGEDGYTF. Here the CDR3 DNA reads TGTGCCAGCAGTGAAGGAGGGGGAGAGGATGGCTACACCTTC.

As DNA, the CDR3 is TGTGCCAGCAGCCACGGGACAGGGGGCCTCAGGGATACGCAGTATTTT. This gives the protein CASSHGTGGLRDTQYF. The V gene is TRBV14, the J gene TRBJ2-3; 12 bases fit TRBD1. Germline loops: CDR1 SGHDN, CDR2 FVKESK. The V segment lost 3 bases and the J segment 6 bases; nucleotides outside the gene matches: 7. The CDR3 has 16 residues.

The chain links TRBV7-6 to TRBJ2-2, with TRBD2 matching over 8 bases. CDR1 SGHVS and CDR2 FNYEAQ come from the germline V gene. V lost 5 bases and J lost 1; bases outside the gene matches: 6. The CDR3 is made up of 16 amino acids. This CDR3 is CASSLFSGENTGELFF. The CDR3 bases are TGTGCCAGCAGCCTGTTTAGCGGGGAGAACACCGGGGAGCTGTTTTTT.

This rearrangement joins TRBV5-4 to TRBJ1-1; unclear D gene. The CDR3 is 15 residues long. CDR1 and CDR2 from the germline V gene are SGHNT and YYREEE (reference sequence). The V end lost 0 bases, the J end lost 6 bases, and 15 bases lay between the germline ends. This chain's CDR3 is CASSLEFRAASEAFF. CDR3 coding DNA: TGTGCCAGCAGCTTGGAGTTTAGAGCAGCTTCTGAAGCTTTCTTT.

The chain joins TRBV4-2 to TRBJ1-2; 7 bases are shared with TRBD1. V trimming: 3 bases; J trimming: 6 bases; junction bases outside the gene matches: 4. The germline V gene encodes CDR1 LGHNA and CDR2 YNFKEQ. The CDR3 consists of 13 residues. CDR3 protein: CASSQRQGHGYTF. The CDR3 coding sequence is TGTGCCAGCAGCCAGAGACAGGGCCATGGCTACACCTTC.

The chain links TRBV5-1 to TRBJ2-5; 9 bases agree with TRBD1. There are 14 residues in the CDR3. The germline V gene has CDR1 SGHRS and CDR2 YFSETQ. The V and J ends lost 4 bases and 5 bases, in that order; junction bases with no gene match: 6. For the CDR3, the DNA is TGCGCCAGCAGCGAACAGGGGGCTTCCGAGACCCAGTACTTC. Translated: CASSEQGASETQYF. Together with reference TRBV5-1 and TRBJ2-5, the CDR3 gives the full variable domain: KAGVTQTPRYLIKTRGQQVTLSCSPISGHRSVSWYQQTPGQGLQFLFEYFSETQRNKGNFPGRFSGRQFSNSRSEMNVSTLELGDSALYLCASSEQGASETQYFGPGTRLLVL.

Comment on this clone: This sample also contains other DNA sequences that code for the same CDR3. The chain links TRBV5-6 to TRBJ1-1; no clear D. Trimming took 2 bases from V and 1 from J, leaving 3 bases between them. Germline V gene lookup returns CDR1 SGHDT and CDR2 YYEEEE. The CDR3 contains 12 residues. CDR3 in DNA: TGTGCCAGCAGCTTCTGGAACACTGAAGCTTTCTTT. This codes for CASSFWNTEAFF.

This clone is a singleton in its sample. The chain carries TRBV11-1 and TRBJ2-2; no definite D call. The germline V gene has CDR1 SGHAT and CDR2 FQDESV (reference sequence). CDR3 length: 15 amino acids. The V end lost 2 bases, the J end lost 1 base, and 8 bases lay between the germline ends. Here the CDR3 DNA reads TGTGCCAGCAGCTTATCAGCGAGGAACACCGGGGAGCTGTTTTTT. Protein: CASSLSARNTGELFF.

The V and J genes are TRBV4-2 and TRBJ2-1; possibly TRBD1 or TRBD2 for D (6 bases each). The V end lost 4 bases, the J end lost 1 base, and 14 bases lay between the germline ends. The CDR3 has 16 amino acids. The V gene's germline CDR1 is LGHNA and CDR2 YNFKEQ. The CDR3 bases are TGTGCCAGCAGCCTAGGGGGGACTGGGTCCTACAATGAGCAGTTCTTC. Its protein is CASSLGGTGSYNEQFF.

V and J are TRBV7-8 and TRBJ1-4; 10 bases line up with TRBD1. The ends lost 4 bases at V and 4 bases at J; junction bases unmatched: 0. CDR3 length equals 14 residues. Looked up from germline, CDR1 is SGHVS and CDR2 is FQNEAQ. The chain's CDR3 is CASSWDRGNEKLFF. The CDR3 region has the DNA TGTGCCAGCAGCTGGGACAGGGGTAATGAAAAACTGTTTTTT.

The chain recombines TRBV28 with TRBJ2-7; the D is unclear. V lost 6 bases and J lost 7, with 10 bases in between. This CDR3 comprises 11 residues. Germline V gives CDR1 MDHEN, CDR2 SYDVKM. CDR3: CASRTLGEQYF. The DNA of the CDR3 is TGTGCCAGCAGAACCTTGGGGGAGCAGTACTTC.

The chain carries TRBV7-9 and TRBJ2-7; the D is unclear. Trimming left V 2 bases short and J 4 bases short, with 15 bases between. Germline values: CDR1 SEHNR, CDR2 FQNEAQ (reference sequence). This CDR3 is 15 amino acids long. The DNA for the CDR3 is TGTGCCAGCAGCTTAATCAGCCTCCCTGAATACGAGCAGTACTTC. It is translated as CASSLISLPEYEQYF. The full variable domain, with the rest looked up from reference TRBV7-9 and TRBJ2-7, is DTGVSQNPRHKITKRGQNVTFRCDPISEHNRLYWYRQTLGQGPEFLTYFQNEAQLEKSRLLSDRFSAERPKGSFSTLEIQRTEQGDSAMYLCASSLISLPEYEQYFGPGTRLTVT.

The V gene is TRBV18, the J gene TRBJ2-7, with D possibly being TRBD1 (5 bases). V was shortened by 3 bases and J by 2 bases, with 11 bases between the two germline ends. Germline CDR1 and CDR2: KGHSH and LQKENI. The CDR3 is 14 amino acids. Here the CDR3 DNA reads TGTGCCAGCTCACCGTCCGCAGGGACCTACGAGCAGTACTTC. Protein product: CASSPSAGTYEQYF.